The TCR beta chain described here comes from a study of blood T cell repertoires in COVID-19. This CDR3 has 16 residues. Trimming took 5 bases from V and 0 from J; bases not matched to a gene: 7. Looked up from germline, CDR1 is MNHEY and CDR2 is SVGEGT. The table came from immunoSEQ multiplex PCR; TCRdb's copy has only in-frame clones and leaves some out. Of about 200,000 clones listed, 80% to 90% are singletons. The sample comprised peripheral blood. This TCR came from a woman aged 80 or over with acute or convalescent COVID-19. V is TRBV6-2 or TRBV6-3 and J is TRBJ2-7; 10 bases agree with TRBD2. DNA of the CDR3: TGTGCCAGCAGTCGCCGGACTAGCGGTAGCTCCTACGAGCAGTACTTC. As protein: CASSRRTSGSSYEQYF.